This T cell receptor (beta chain) was observed in a study of cytomegalovirus exposure and HLA in healthy donors. PCR involved 60 Vbeta and 13 Jbeta primers. Only in-frame clones appear in the TCRdb table, and some are missing; sequencing was by immunoSEQ multiplex PCR. This table has some 180,000 clones, 70% to 80% appearing once. The CDR3 runs to 13 residues. V lost 5 bases, J lost 6 bases, and 12 bases lay in between. The germline V gene encodes CDR1 MNHEY and CDR2 SVGAGI. The source of this sequence is a male donor in good health and CMV-seronegative. Sequenced: PBMCs. This chain joins TRBV6-5 and TRBJ2-3; perhaps TRBD1 as D (6 bases). CDR3 amino acids: CASSNRVPDTQYF. Here the CDR3 DNA reads TGTGCCAGCAGTAACAGGGTCCCGGATACGCAGTATTTT.